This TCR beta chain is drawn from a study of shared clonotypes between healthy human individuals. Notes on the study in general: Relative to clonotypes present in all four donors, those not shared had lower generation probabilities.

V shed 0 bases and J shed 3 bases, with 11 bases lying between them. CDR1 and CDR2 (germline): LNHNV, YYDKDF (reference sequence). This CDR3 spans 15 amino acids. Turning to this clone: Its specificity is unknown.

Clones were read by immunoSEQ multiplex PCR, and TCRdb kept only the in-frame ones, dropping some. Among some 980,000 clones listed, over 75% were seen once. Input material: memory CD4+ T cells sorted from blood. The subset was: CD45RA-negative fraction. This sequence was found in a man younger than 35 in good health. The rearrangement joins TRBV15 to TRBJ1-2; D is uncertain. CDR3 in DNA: TGTGCCACCAGCAGAGAACCCCAATCCCACTATGGCTACACCTTC. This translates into CATSREPQSHYGYTF.